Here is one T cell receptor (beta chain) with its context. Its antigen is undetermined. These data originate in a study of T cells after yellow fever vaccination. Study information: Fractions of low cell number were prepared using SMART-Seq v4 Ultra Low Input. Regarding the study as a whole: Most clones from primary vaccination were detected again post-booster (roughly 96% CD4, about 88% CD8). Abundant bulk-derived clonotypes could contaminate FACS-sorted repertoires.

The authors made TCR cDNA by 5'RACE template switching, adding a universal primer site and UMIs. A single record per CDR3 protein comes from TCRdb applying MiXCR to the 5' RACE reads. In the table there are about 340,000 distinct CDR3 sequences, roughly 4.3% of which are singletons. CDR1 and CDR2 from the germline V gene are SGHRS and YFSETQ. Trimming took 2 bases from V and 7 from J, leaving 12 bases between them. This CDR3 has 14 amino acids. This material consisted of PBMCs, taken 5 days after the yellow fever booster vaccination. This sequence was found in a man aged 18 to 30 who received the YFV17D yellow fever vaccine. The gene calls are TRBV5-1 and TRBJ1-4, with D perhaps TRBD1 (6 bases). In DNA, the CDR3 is TGCGCCAGCAGCTTCTTCGGGGGCGTTGAAAAACTGTTTTTT. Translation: CASSFFGGVEKLFF. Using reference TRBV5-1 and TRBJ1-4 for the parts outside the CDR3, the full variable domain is KAGVTQTPRYLIKTRGQQVTLSCSPISGHRSVSWYQQTPGQGLQFLFEYFSETQRNKGNFPGRFSGRQFSNSRSEMNVSTLELGDSALYLCASSFFGGVEKLFFGSGTQLSVL.